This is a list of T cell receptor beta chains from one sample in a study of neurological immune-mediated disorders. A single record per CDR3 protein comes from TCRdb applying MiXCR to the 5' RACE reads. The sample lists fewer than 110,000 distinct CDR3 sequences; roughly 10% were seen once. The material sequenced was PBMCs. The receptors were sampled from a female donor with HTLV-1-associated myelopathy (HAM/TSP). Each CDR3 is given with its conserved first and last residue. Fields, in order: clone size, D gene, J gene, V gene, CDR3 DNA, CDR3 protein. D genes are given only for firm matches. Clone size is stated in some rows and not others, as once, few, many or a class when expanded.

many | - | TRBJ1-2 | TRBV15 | TGTGCCACCAGCAGAGAGGCAGGGTGGAACTATGGCTACACCTTC | CATSREAGWNYGYTF
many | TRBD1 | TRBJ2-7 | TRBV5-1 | TGCGCCAGCAGTCACCCCGGGACAGGGGGGTACGAGCAGTACTTC | CASSHPGTGGYEQYF
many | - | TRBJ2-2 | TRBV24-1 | TGTGCCACCAGTGATTCGCGTGCAGGGAACGGGGAGCTGTTTTTT | CATSDSRAGNGELFF
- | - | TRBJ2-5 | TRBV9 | TGTGTCAGCAGCAAACACCAGGGATTGGAGACCCAGTACTTC | CVSSKHQGLETQYF
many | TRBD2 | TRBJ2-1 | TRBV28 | TGTGCCAGCAGCTCCGGGACTACTTCCTACAATGAGCAGTTCTTC | CASSSGTTSYNEQFF
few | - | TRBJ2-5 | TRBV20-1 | TGCAGTGCTGAATCTGGAGGGGCCGTGATCGAGACCCAGTACTTC | CSAESGGAVIETQYF
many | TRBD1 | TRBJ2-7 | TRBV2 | TGTGCCAGCACCAAACAGGGGGGATACGAGCAGTACTTC | CASTKQGGYEQYF
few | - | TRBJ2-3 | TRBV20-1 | TGCAGTGCTAAAGGACAGAACACAGATACGCAGTATTTT | CSAKGQNTDTQYF
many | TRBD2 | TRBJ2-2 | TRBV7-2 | TGTGCCACCTCGGGGGGACGGCGAAACACCGGGGAGCTGTTTTTT | CATSGGRRNTGELFF
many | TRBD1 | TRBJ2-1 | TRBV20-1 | TGCAGTGCTCGTGGACAGGGGGCGCGCAATGAGCAGTTCTTC | CSARGQGARNEQFF
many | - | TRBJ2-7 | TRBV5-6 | TGTGCCAGCAGCTTTGGAATTCACACCTCCTACGAGCAGTACTTC | CASSFGIHTSYEQYF
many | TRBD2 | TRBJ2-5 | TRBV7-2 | TGTGCCAGCAGCTTAGATGGGACTAGCGGGGATCTCCTGGCCTCCCGAGAGACCCAGTACTTC | CASSLDGTSGDLLASRETQYF
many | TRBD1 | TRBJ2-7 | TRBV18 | TGTGCCAGCTCACCGGGACAGGGGATCTACGAGCAGTACTTC | CASSPGQGIYEQYF
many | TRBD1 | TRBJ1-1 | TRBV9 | TGTGCCAGCAGCTTGTGGACAGGAGGGAACACTGAAGCTTTCTTT | CASSLWTGGNTEAFF
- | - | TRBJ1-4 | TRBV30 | TGTGCCTGGAGTCGAAAGGGACCGGGGGGTGAAAAACTGTTTTTT | CAWSRKGPGGEKLFF
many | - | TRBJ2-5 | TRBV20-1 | TGCAGTGCTTTGGGGAGCGGGCCCGGCTCGACCCAGTACTTC | CSALGSGPGSTQYF
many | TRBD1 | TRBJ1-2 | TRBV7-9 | TGTGCCAGCAGCTTGCACGGACAGGGGCAGGCGAGCTATGGCTACACCTTC | CASSLHGQGQASYGYTF